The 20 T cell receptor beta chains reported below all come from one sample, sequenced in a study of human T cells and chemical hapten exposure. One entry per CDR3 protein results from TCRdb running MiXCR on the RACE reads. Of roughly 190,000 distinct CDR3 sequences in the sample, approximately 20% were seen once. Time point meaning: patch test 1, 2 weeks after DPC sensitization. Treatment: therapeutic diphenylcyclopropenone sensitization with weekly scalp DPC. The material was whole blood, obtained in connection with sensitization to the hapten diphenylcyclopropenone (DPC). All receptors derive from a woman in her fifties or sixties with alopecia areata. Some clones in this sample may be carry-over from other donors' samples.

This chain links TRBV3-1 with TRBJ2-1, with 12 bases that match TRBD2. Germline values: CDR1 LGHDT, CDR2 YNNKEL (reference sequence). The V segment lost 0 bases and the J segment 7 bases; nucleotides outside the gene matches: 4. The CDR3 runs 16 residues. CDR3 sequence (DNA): TGTGCCAGCAGCCAAGAACCTAGCGGGAGGGCGAATGAGCAGTTCTTC. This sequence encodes CASSQEPSGRANEQFF.

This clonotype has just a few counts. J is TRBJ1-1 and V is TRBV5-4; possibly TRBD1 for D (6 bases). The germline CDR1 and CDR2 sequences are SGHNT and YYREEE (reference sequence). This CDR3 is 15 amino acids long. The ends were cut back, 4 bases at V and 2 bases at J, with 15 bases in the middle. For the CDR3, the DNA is TGTGCCAGCAGCGTGCGGGCAGGGGCTAACACTGAAGCTTTCTTT. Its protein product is CASSVRAGANTEAFF. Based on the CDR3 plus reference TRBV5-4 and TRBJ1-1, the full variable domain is ETGVTQSPTHLIKTRGQQVTLRCSSQSGHNTVSWYQQALGQGPQFIFQYYREEENGRGNFPPRFSGLQFPNYSSELNVNALELDDSALYLCASSVRAGANTEAFFGQGTRLTVV.

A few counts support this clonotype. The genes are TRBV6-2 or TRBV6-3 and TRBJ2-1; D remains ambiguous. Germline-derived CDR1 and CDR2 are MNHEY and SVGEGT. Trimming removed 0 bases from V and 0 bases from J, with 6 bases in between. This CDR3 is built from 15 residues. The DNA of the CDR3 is TGTGCCAGCAGTTACTCGACCCCCTCCTACAATGAGCAGTTCTTC. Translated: CASSYSTPSYNEQFF.

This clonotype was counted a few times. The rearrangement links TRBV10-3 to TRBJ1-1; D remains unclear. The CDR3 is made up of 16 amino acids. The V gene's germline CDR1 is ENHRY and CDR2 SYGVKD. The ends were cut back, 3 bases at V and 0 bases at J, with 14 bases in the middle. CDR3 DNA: TGTGCCATCAGTGAAGTCAGAAACCCCATGAACACTGAAGCTTTCTTT. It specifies CAISEVRNPMNTEAFF.

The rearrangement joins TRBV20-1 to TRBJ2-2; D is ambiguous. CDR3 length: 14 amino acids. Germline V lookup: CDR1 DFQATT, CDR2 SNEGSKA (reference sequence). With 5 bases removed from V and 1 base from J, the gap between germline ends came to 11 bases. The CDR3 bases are TGCAGTGCTCTTGGCGATTTGAACACCGGGGAGCTGTTTTTT. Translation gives CSALGDLNTGELFF.

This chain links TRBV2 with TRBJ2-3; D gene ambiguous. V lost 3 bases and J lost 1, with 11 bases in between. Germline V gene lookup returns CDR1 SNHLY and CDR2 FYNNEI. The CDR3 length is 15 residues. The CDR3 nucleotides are TGTGCCAGCAGTGAGCAGAGACTTCGCACAGATACGCAGTATTTT. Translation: CASSEQRLRTDTQYF. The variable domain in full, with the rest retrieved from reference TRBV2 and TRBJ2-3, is EPEVTQTPSHQVTQMGQEVILRCVPISNHLYFYWYRQILGQKVEFLVSFYNNEISEKSEIFDDQFSVERPDGSNFTLKIRSTKLEDSAMYFCASSEQRLRTDTQYFGPGTRLTVL.

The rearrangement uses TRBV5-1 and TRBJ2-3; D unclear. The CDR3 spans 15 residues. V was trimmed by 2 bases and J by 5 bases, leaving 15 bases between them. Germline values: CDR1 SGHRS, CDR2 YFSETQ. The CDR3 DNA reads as TGCGCCAGCAGCTTTGAAAGGGCCGGTATAGATACGCAGTATTTT. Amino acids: CASSFERAGIDTQYF.

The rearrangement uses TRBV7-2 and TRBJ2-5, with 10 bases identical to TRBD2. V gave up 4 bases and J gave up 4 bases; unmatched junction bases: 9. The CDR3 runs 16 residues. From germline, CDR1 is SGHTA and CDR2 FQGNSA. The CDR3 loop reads CASSWTSGRRSETQYF. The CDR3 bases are TGTGCCAGCAGCTGGACTAGCGGAAGACGGTCAGAGACCCAGTACTTC.

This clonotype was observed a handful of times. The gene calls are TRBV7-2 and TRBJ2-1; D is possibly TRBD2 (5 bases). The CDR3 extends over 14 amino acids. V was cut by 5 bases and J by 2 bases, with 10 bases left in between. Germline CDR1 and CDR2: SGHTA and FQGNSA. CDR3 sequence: CASSPWRTYNEQFF. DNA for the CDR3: TGTGCCAGCAGCCCCTGGAGGACCTACAATGAGCAGTTCTTC.

DNA for the CDR3: TGCAGCGTAGTGACTTTTGGTTGGGAAGCTTTCTTT. Residues: CSVVTFGWEAFF. This chain links TRBV29-1 with TRBJ1-1; the D is unclear. The V end lost 6 bases, the J end lost 8 bases, and 16 bases lay between the germline ends. Per the germline V gene, CDR1 is SQVTM and CDR2 is ANQGSEA. The CDR3 runs to 12 residues.

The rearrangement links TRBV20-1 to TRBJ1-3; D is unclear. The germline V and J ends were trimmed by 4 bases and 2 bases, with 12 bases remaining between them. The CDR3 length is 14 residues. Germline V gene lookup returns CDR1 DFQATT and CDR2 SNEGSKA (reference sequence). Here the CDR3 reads CSATTGPPGNTIYF. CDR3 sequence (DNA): TGCAGTGCTACCACCGGGCCCCCTGGAAACACCATATATTTT.

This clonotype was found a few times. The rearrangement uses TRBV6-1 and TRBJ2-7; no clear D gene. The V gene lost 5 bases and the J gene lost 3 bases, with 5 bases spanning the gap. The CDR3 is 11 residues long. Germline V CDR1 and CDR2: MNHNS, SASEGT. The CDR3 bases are TGTGCCAGCAGTTTCGACTACGAGCAGTACTTC. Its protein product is CASSFDYEQYF.

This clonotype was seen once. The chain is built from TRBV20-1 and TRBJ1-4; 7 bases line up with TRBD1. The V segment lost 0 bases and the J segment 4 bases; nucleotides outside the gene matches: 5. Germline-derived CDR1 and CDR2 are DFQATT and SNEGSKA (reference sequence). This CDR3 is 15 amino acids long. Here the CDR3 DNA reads TGCAGTGCTAGAGATCCTAACAGGGGTAATGAAAAACTGTTTTTT. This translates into CSARDPNRGNEKLFF.

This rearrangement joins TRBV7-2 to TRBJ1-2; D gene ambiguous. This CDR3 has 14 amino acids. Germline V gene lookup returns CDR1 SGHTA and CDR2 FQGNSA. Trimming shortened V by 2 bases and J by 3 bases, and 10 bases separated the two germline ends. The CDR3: CASSLSEGYYGYTF. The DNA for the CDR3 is TGTGCCAGCAGCTTATCCGAAGGATACTATGGCTACACCTTC.

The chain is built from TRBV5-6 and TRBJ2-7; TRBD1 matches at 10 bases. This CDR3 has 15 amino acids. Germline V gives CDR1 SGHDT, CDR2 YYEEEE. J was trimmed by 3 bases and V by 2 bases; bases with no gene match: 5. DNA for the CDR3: TGTGCCAGCAGCTTCCGCGGGACAGGGGTCTACGAGCAGTACTTC. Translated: CASSFRGTGVYEQYF.

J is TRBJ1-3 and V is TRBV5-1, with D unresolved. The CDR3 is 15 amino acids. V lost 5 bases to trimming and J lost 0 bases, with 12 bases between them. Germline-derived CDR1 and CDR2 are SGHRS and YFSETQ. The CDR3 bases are TGCGCCAGCAGTCCCGGACCGACCTCTGGAAACACCATATATTTT. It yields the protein CASSPGPTSGNTIYF.

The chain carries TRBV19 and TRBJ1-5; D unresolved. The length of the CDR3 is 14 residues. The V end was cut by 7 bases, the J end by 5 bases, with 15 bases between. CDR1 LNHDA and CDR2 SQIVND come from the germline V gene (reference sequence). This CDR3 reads CASNNQFGDQPQHF. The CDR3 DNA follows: TGTGCCAGTAACAATCAATTCGGGGATCAGCCCCAGCATTTT.

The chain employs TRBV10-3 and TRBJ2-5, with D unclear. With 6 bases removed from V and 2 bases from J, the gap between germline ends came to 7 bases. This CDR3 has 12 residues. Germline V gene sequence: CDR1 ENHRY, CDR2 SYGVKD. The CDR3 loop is CAIREEQETQYF. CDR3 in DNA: TGTGCCATCAGGGAAGAGCAAGAGACCCAGTACTTC.

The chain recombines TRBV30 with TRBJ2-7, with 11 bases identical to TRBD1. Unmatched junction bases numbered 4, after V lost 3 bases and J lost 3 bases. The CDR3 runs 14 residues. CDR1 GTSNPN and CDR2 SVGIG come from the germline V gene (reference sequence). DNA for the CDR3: TGTGCCTGGAGCCGGGACAGGGGGGTCTACGAGCAGTACTTC. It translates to CAWSRDRGVYEQYF.

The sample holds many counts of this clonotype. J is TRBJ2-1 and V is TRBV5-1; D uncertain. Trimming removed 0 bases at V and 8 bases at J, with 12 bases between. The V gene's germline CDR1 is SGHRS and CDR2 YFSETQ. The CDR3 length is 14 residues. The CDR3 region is CASSLGNLRDEQFF. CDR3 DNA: TGCGCCAGCAGCTTGGGGAACCTCCGGGATGAGCAGTTCTTC.